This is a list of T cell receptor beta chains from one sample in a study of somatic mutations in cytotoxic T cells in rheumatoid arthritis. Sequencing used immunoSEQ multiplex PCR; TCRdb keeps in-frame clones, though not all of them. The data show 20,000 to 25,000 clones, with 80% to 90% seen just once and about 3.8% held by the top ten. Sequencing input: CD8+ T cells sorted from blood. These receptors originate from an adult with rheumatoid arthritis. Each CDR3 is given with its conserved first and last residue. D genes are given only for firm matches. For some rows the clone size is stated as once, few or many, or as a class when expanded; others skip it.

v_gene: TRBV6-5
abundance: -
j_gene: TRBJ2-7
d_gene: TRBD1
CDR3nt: TGTGCCAGCAGTTACTCGGGGACAGGGCCCTACGAGCAGTACTTC
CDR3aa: CASSYSGTGPYEQYF

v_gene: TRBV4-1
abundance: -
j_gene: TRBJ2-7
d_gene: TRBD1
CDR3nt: TGCGCCAGCAGCCAACCCACCCGAGGACAGGGGCGCGAGCAGTACTTC
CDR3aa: CASSQPTRGQGREQYF

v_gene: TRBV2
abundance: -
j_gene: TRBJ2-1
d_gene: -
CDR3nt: TGTGCCAGCAGTGAGGGCCCTAGTTTCTCCTACAATGAGCAGTTCTTC
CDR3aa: CASSEGPSFSYNEQFF

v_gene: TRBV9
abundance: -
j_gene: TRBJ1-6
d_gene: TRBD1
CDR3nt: TGTGCCAGCAATCCTGGAGGGGGCAGGGAAAAGCTCCTAGGTCTTCTCCTCCACTTT
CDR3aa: CASNPGGGREKLLGLLLHF

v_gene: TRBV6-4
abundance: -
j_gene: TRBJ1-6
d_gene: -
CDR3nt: TGTGCCAGCAGTGACCCCCCTGGGCGGGGGCCGTATAATTCACCCCTCCACTTT
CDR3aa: CASSDPPGRGPYNSPLHF

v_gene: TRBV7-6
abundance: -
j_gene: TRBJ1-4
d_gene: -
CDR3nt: TGTGCCAGCAGCTCCGGGGCACCTAATGAAAAACTGTTTTTT
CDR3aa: CASSSGAPNEKLFF

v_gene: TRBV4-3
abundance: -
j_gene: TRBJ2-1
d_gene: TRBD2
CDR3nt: TGCGCCAGCAGCCAAGATTGGGGGGGGGCCTACAATGAGCAGTTCTTC
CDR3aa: CASSQDWGGAYNEQFF

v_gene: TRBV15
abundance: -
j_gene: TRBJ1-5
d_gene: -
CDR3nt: TGTGCCACCAGCAGCGTCCGTAGGGGCAATCAGCCCCAGCATTTT
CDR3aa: CATSSVRRGNQPQHF

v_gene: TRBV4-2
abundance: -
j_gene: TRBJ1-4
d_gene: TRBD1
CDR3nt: TGTGCCAGCAGCCAAGACCGGGACAGGGAGACTCATAATGAAAAACTGTTTTTT
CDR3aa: CASSQDRDRETHNEKLFF

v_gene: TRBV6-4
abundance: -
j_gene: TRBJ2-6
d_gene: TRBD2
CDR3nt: TGTGCCAGCAGTCCAGCGGGGGGGCTTGGGGCCAACGTCCTGACTTTC
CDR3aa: CASSPAGGLGANVLTF

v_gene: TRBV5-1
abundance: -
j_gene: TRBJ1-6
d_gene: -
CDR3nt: TGCGCCAGCAGCTTGGGGGGAAAAACAAATTCACCCCTCCACTTT
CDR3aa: CASSLGGKTNSPLHF

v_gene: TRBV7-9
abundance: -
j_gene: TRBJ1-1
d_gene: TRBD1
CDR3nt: TGTGCCAGCAGATCGGGACAGGGAGTGCCTTTCTTT
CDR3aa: CASRSGQGVPFF

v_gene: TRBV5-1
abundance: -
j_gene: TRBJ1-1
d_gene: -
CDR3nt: TGCGCCAGCAGAGACAGGTTGAACACTGAAGCTTTCTTT
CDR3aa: CASRDRLNTEAFF

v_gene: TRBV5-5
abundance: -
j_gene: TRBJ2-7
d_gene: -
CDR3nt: TGTGCCAGCAGCTTCCACCCCCGGGACGGACGAGCCTACGAGCAGTACTTC
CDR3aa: CASSFHPRDGRAYEQYF

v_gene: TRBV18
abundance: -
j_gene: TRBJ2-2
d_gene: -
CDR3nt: TGTGCCAGCTCACCGGCGGATCCGAACACCGGGGAGCTGTTTTTT
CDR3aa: CASSPADPNTGELFF

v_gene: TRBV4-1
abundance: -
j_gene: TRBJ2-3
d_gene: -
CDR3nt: TGCGCCAGCAGCCATCCCGAGTATACGCAGTATTTT
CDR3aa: CASSHPEYTQYF

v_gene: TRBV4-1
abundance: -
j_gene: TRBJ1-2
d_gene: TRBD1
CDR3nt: TGCGCCAGCAGCCAAGGTCCGGGACAGGGGGCCACGAACTATGGCTACACCTTC
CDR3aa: CASSQGPGQGATNYGYTF

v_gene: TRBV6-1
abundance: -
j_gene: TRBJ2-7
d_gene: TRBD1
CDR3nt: TGTGCCATCCCGGGACAGGGTGCCTACGAGCAGTACTTC
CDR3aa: CAIPGQGAYEQYF

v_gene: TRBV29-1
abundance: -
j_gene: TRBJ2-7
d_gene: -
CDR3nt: TGCAGCGTTTTTACCAGAGACTACGAGCAGTACTTC
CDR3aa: CSVFTRDYEQYF

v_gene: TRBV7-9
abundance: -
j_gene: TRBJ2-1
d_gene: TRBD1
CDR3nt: TGTGCCAGCAGCTTAGATGTAGGGGGCTCCAGCTCCTACAATGAGCAGTTCTTC
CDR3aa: CASSLDVGGSSSYNEQFF

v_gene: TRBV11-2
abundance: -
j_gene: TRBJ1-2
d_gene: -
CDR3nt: TGTGCCAGCAGCTTAGATGCAGGGATAGGCTATGGCTACACCTTC
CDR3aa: CASSLDAGIGYGYTF

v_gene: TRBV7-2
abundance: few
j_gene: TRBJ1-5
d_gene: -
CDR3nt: TGTGCCAGCAGCTTTTCGATTGTCAGGGGCAGCAATCAGCCCCAGCATTTT
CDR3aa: CASSFSIVRGSNQPQHF

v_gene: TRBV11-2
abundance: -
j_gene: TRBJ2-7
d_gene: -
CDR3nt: TGTGCCAGCAGATTTGGGGCGGGCAGGGGAATAGGAAACGAGCAGTACTTC
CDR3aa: CASRFGAGRGIGNEQYF

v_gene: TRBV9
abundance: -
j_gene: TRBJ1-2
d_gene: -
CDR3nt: TGTGCCAGCAGCGTAGAGGGCGGGGTAGCTTATGGCTACACCTTC
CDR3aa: CASSVEGGVAYGYTF

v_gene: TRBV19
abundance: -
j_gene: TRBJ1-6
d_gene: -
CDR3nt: TGTGCCAGTAGTATCGCGGGGGGCGGTAATTCACCCCTCCACTTT
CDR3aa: CASSIAGGGNSPLHF

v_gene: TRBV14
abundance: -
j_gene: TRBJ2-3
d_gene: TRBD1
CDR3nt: TGTGCCAGCAGCTATTACTACAGGGGAGAGAACACAGATACGCAGTATTTT
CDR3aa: CASSYYYRGENTDTQYF

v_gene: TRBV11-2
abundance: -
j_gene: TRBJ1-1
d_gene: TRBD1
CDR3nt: TGTGCCAGCAGCAAGACAGGGGATACTGAAGCTTTCTTT
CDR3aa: CASSKTGDTEAFF

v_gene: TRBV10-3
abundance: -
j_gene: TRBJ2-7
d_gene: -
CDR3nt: TGTGCCATCAGTGAGCCCGGGGAGCAGTACTTC
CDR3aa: CAISEPGEQYF

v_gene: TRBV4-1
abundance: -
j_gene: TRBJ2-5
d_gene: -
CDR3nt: TGCGCCAGCAGCGGAATTGGGGAGACCCAGTACTTC
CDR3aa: CASSGIGETQYF

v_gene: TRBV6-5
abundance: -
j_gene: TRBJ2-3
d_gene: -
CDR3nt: TGTGCCAGCAGTTACATGGGGAAGGCGCAGTATTTT
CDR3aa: CASSYMGKAQYF

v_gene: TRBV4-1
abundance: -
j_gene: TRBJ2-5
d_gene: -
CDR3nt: TGCGCCAGCAGCCAAGGGATAGCGGCTTACCAAGAGACCCAGTACTTC
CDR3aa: CASSQGIAAYQETQYF

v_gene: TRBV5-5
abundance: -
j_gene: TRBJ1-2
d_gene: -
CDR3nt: TGTGCCAGCAGCCTGGAAGAGGACCGGGACGGCCACTATGGCTACACCTTC
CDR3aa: CASSLEEDRDGHYGYTF

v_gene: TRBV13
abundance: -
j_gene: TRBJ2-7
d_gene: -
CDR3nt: TGTGCCAGCAGCTACCGGGACAAACCCTACGAGCAGTACTTC
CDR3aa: CASSYRDKPYEQYF

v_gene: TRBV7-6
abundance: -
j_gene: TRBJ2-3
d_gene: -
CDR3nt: TGTGCCAGCAGCTCGGACAGTGACACAGATACGCAGTATTTT
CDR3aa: CASSSDSDTDTQYF

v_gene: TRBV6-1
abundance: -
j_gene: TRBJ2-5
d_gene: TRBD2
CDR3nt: TGTGCCAGCAGTGAAATAGCGGGGTCCCAAGAGACCCAGTACTTC
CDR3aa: CASSEIAGSQETQYF

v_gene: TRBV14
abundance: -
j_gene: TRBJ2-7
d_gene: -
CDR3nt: TGTGCCAGCAGCCCCCACAGGTCCCCCTACGAGCAGTACTTC
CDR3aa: CASSPHRSPYEQYF

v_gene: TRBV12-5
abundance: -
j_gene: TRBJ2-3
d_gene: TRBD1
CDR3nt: TGTGCTAGTGGTCCGAGCCTGACAGGGGGCGGGGATACGCAGTATTTT
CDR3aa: CASGPSLTGGGDTQYF

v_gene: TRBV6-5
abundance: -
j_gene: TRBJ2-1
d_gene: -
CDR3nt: TGTGCCAGCAGCTCCTTGGAGGGTACTGGGCATGAGCAGTTCTTC
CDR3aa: CASSSLEGTGHEQFF

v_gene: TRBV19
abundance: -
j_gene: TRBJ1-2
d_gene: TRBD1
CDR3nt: TGTGCCAGTAGTATAGCGGGAGGACAGGGGGCTAACTATGGCTACACCTTC
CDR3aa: CASSIAGGQGANYGYTF

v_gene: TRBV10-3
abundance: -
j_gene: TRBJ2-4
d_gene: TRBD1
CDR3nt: TGTGCCATCAGCACCGGACAGGGGGAGGTTAACATTCAGTACTTC
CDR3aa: CAISTGQGEVNIQYF

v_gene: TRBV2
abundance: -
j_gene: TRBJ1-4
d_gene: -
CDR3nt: TGTGCCAGCAGTGAGGGGTCAGTTGTTGAAAAACTGTTTTTT
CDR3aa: CASSEGSVVEKLFF

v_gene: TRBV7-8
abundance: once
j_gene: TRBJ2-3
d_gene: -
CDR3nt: TGTGCCAGCAAAAGCTTAGTTACGGGGGGCCCTAGCACAGATACGCAGTATTTT
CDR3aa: CASKSLVTGGPSTDTQYF

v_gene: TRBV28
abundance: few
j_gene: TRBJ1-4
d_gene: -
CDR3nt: TGTGCCAGCAGTCTCCGGACAGAAGAAAATGAAAAACTGTTTTTT
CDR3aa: CASSLRTEENEKLFF

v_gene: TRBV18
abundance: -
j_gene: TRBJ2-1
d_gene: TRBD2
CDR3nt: TGTGCCAGCTCACCGGTGGGACTAGCTTCCAATGAGCAGTTCTTC
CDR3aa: CASSPVGLASNEQFF

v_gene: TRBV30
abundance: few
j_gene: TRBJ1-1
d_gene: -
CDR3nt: TGTAACCGCAGCCCCATGAACACTGAAGCTTTCTTT
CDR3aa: CNRSPMNTEAFF

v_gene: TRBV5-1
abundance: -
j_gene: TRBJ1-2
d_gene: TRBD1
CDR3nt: TGCGCCAGCAGCCCCTTCACCGCTCGGACAGGCGCTAACTATGGCTACACCTTC
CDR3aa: CASSPFTARTGANYGYTF

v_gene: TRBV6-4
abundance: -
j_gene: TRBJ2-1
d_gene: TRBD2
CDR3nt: TGTGCCAGCAGTCCTAGCGGGGTCTCCTACAATGAGCAGTTCTTC
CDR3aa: CASSPSGVSYNEQFF

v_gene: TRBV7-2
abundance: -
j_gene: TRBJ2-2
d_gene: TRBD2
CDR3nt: TGTGCCAGCAGCTTACGACTAGCGGGCACCGGGGAGCTGTTTTTT
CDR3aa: CASSLRLAGTGELFF

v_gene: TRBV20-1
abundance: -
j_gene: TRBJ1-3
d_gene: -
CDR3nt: TGCAGTGCTGGAGCTCGAAACACCATATATTTT
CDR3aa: CSAGARNTIYF

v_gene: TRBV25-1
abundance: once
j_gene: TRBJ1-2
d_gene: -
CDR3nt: TGTGCCAGCAGTGTCGGCGGGTCGGACTATGGCTACACCTTC
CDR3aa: CASSVGGSDYGYTF

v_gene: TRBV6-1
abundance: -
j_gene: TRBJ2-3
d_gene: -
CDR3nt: TGTGCCAGCAGTGAATATGAGCCGCGGGGCACAGATACGCAGTATTTT
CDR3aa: CASSEYEPRGTDTQYF

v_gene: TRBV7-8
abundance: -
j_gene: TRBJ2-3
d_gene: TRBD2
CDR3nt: TGTGCCAGCAGCTTCGGACTAGCGGGGGCAGGGACAGATACGCAGTATTTT
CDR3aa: CASSFGLAGAGTDTQYF

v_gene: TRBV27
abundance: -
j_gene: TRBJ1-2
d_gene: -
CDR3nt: TGTGCCAGCAGTTTAGAGCGTGACTATGGCTACACCTTC
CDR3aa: CASSLERDYGYTF

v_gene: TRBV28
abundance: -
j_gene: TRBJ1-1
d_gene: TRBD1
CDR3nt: TGTGCCAGCAGTTTTCGACAGGGTTTCACTGAAGCTTTCTTT
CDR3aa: CASSFRQGFTEAFF

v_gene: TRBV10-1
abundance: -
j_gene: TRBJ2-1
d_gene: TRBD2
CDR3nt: TGCGCCAGCAGTGAAGGTAGCGGGGGGAGCGACGGGCAGTTCTTC
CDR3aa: CASSEGSGGSDGQFF

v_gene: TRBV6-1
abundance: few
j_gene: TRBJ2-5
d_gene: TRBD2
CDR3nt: TGTGCCAGCAGTGAACTAGCGGGGGGCCAAGAGACCCAGTACTTC
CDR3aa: CASSELAGGQETQYF

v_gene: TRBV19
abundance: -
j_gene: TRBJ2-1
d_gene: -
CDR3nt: TGTGCCAGTAGTATAGTTGGGGCCCACTACAATGAGCAGTTCTTC
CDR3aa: CASSIVGAHYNEQFF

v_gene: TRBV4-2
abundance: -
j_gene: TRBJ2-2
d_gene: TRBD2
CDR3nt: TGTGCCAGCAGCGGGGGGGTCAAGGTAGCGGGGAGCACCGGGGAGCTGTTTTTT
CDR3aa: CASSGGVKVAGSTGELFF

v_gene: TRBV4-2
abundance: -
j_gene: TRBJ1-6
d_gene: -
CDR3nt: TGTGCCAGCAGCCGGGACTCAGGAAATTCACCCCTCCACTTT
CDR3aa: CASSRDSGNSPLHF